This is a list of T cell receptor beta chains from one sample in a study of CD8+ T cells in alopecia areata. Clones were read by immunoSEQ multiplex PCR, and TCRdb kept only the in-frame ones, dropping some. Among about 120,000 clones listed, 35% to 40% were seen once. What was sequenced was CD4+ T cells sorted from blood. The receptors here all came from a human donor with alopecia areata. CDR3s include the opening cysteine and the closing phenylalanine or tryptophan. D genes are given only for firm matches. Size values are once, few and many counts, or a class for expanded clones, and some rows have none.

size: -
J: TRBJ2-3
V: TRBV5-4
D: TRBD2
CDR3: CASSRSGATNTDTQYF
DNA: TGTGCCAGCAGCCGTAGCGGGGCCACTAACACAGATACGCAGTATTTT

size: -
J: TRBJ2-1
V: TRBV4-3
D: TRBD1
CDR3: CASSQDRLGVYGTGYRNEQFF
DNA: TGCGCCAGCAGCCAAGATCGTCTCGGTGTGTATGGGACAGGGTACCGCAATGAGCAGTTCTTC

size: -
J: TRBJ1-6
V: TRBV13
D: -
CDR3: CASSLGGGNSPLHF
DNA: TGTGCCAGCAGCTTAGGCGGGGGCAATTCACCCCTCCACTTT

size: once
J: TRBJ1-6
V: TRBV27
D: -
CDR3: CASRYRDHTSPLHF
DNA: TGTGCCAGCAGGTACAGGGATCACACTTCACCCCTCCACTTT

size: few
J: TRBJ1-2
V: TRBV29-1
D: -
CDR3: CSVWDGYTF
DNA: TGCAGCGTTTGGGATGGCTACACCTTC

size: -
J: TRBJ2-1
V: TRBV5-1
D: TRBD1
CDR3: CASSFRGQDYNEQFF
DNA: TGCGCCAGCAGCTTTCGAGGACAGGACTACAATGAGCAGTTCTTC

size: -
J: TRBJ2-1
V: TRBV25-1
D: -
CDR3: CASSGSQVTNEQFF
DNA: TGTGCCAGCAGTGGTTCCCAGGTGACGAATGAGCAGTTCTTC

size: few
J: TRBJ2-1
V: TRBV29-1
D: -
CDR3: CSVESGNEQFF
DNA: TGCAGCGTTGAATCGGGCAATGAGCAGTTCTTC

size: once
J: TRBJ1-1
V: TRBV6-6
D: TRBD1
CDR3: CASSYHDRVNEAFF
DNA: TGTGCCAGCAGTTACCATGACAGGGTTAATGAAGCTTTCTTT

size: -
J: TRBJ1-5
V: TRBV29-1
D: -
CDR3: CSVGGGGNQPQHF
DNA: TGCAGCGTTGGGGGTGGGGGCAATCAGCCCCAGCATTTT

size: few
J: TRBJ2-5
V: TRBV14
D: -
CDR3: CASSHGRPPGTQYF
DNA: TGTGCCAGCAGCCATGGTCGGCCTCCGGGGACCCAGTACTTC

size: few
J: TRBJ1-2
V: TRBV11-2
D: -
CDR3: CASSLQPNYGYTF
DNA: TGTGCCAGCAGCTTGCAGCCTAACTATGGCTACACCTTC

size: -
J: TRBJ1-1
V: TRBV29-1
D: -
CDR3: CSPLRVGNTEAFF
DNA: TGCAGCCCCCTACGGGTAGGGAACACTGAAGCTTTCTTT

size: -
J: TRBJ2-7
V: TRBV15
D: -
CDR3: CATSDRSSYEQYF
DNA: TGTGCCACCAGCGATCGTAGCTCCTACGAGCAGTACTTC

size: few
J: TRBJ2-5
V: TRBV29-1
D: -
CDR3: CSASQDQETQYF
DNA: TGCAGCGCCTCCCAGGACCAAGAGACCCAGTACTTC

size: -
J: TRBJ2-7
V: TRBV7-2
D: TRBD2
CDR3: CASSLRESGVRTWEQYF
DNA: TGTGCCAGCAGCTTAAGGGAGAGCGGGGTTCGGACTTGGGAGCAGTACTTC

size: -
J: TRBJ1-1
V: TRBV9
D: -
CDR3: CASSVGWNTEAFF
DNA: TGTGCCAGCAGCGTAGGTTGGAACACTGAAGCTTTCTTT

size: once
J: TRBJ1-1
V: TRBV11-2
D: -
CDR3: CASSPRTEAFF
DNA: TGTGCCAGCAGCCCCAGGACTGAAGCTTTCTTT

size: few
J: TRBJ2-2
V: TRBV16
D: -
CDR3: CASSQSDTGELFF
DNA: TGTGCCAGCAGCCAATCTGACACCGGGGAGCTGTTTTTT

size: -
J: TRBJ1-2
V: TRBV2
D: -
CDR3: CASSGPGSYGYTF
DNA: TGTGCCAGCAGTGGTCCAGGGTCCTATGGCTACACCTTC

size: few
J: TRBJ1-6
V: TRBV2
D: -
CDR3: CASMGGRGYSPLHF
DNA: TGTGCCAGCATGGGAGGCAGGGGATACTCACCCCTCCACTTT

size: once
J: TRBJ2-7
V: TRBV30
D: TRBD2
CDR3: CAWSAFTPLAGAYEQYF
DNA: TGTGCCTGGAGTGCCTTCACCCCCCTAGCGGGAGCCTACGAGCAGTACTTC

size: few
J: TRBJ2-7
V: TRBV7-9
D: -
CDR3: CASSLWMGQRRDEQYF
DNA: TGTGCCAGCAGCTTATGGATGGGACAAAGACGAGACGAGCAGTACTTC

size: -
J: TRBJ2-7
V: TRBV2
D: -
CDR3: CASSDLTYEQYF
DNA: TGTGCCAGCAGCGACTTAACCTACGAGCAGTACTTC

size: few
J: TRBJ1-1
V: TRBV29-1
D: -
CDR3: CSVEARQADTEAFF
DNA: TGCAGCGTTGAAGCGCGACAGGCCGACACTGAAGCTTTCTTT

size: few
J: TRBJ1-1
V: TRBV2
D: -
CDR3: CASRPGTLNTEAFF
DNA: TGTGCCAGCAGGCCCGGGACTCTAAACACTGAAGCTTTCTTT

size: -
J: TRBJ2-7
V: TRBV2
D: -
CDR3: CASTLGVPTSSHF
DNA: TGTGCCAGCACGCTGGGAGTGCCTACGAGCTCGCACTTC

size: -
J: TRBJ1-1
V: TRBV23-1
D: -
CDR3: CASSQSREGNTEAFF
DNA: TGCGCCAGCAGTCAATCGAGGGAGGGGAACACTGAAGCTTTCTTT

size: -
J: TRBJ1-1
V: TRBV5-1
D: -
CDR3: CASSLVAGRQERIF
DNA: TGCGCCAGCAGCTTGGTAGCGGGGAGACAGGAGCGGATCTTT

size: -
J: TRBJ2-2
V: TRBV19
D: -
CDR3: CASTPGRTNTGELFF
DNA: TGTGCCAGTACCCCTGGACGGACGAACACCGGGGAGCTGTTTTTT

size: few
J: TRBJ1-4
V: TRBV2
D: -
CDR3: CASSGGRVEKLFF
DNA: TGTGCCAGCAGTGGAGGGAGAGTTGAAAAACTGTTTTTT

size: -
J: TRBJ2-1
V: TRBV29-1
D: -
CDR3: CSGSTAVLSQFF
DNA: TGCAGCGGTTCAACGGCCGTCTTATCCCAGTTCTTC

size: -
J: TRBJ2-5
V: TRBV28
D: -
CDR3: CASRQGQETQYF
DNA: TGTGCCAGCAGACAGGGCCAAGAGACCCAGTACTTC

size: -
J: TRBJ2-5
V: TRBV7-2
D: -
CDR3: CASSYAAARETQYF
DNA: TGTGCCAGCAGCTACGCCGCAGCCAGGGAGACCCAGTACTTC

size: -
J: TRBJ2-2
V: TRBV11-2
D: -
CDR3: CASSLDGELFF
DNA: TGTGCCAGCAGCTTAGACGGGGAGCTGTTTTTT

size: -
J: TRBJ1-1
V: TRBV5-1
D: TRBD1
CDR3: CASSPGEGAGTEAFF
DNA: TGCGCCAGCTCCCCGGGTGAGGGGGCGGGCACTGAAGCTTTCTTT

size: -
J: TRBJ2-3
V: TRBV7-3
D: -
CDR3: CASSSTLEDTQYF
DNA: TGTGCCAGCAGTTCCACACTGGAAGATACGCAGTATTTT

size: -
J: TRBJ2-3
V: TRBV29-1
D: -
CDR3: CSFVSTSRYTDTQYF
DNA: TGCAGTTTTGTGAGCACCAGCAGATACACAGATACGCAGTATTTT

size: -
J: TRBJ2-1
V: TRBV4-3
D: -
CDR3: CASSQDYNEQFF
DNA: TGCGCCAGCAGCCAAGACTACAATGAGCAGTTCTTC

size: few
J: TRBJ1-1
V: TRBV29-1
D: -
CDR3: CSGAIQLLNTEAFF
DNA: TGCAGCGGGGCCATCCAGCTCTTGAACACTGAAGCTTTCTTT

size: -
J: TRBJ1-4
V: TRBV7-2
D: TRBD1
CDR3: CASSPLTGGTNEKLFF
DNA: TGTGCCAGCAGCCCATTAACAGGGGGCACTAATGAAAAACTGTTTTTT

size: few
J: TRBJ1-2
V: TRBV29-1
D: -
CDR3: CSVPQGGEGYGYTF
DNA: TGCAGCGTCCCACAGGGAGGAGAGGGCTATGGCTACACCTTC

size: -
J: TRBJ1-1
V: TRBV5-1
D: -
CDR3: CASSLTGDGEAFF
DNA: TGCGCCAGCAGCTTGACAGGAGACGGGGAAGCTTTCTTT

size: -
J: TRBJ2-5
V: TRBV5-1
D: -
CDR3: CASSYGATQETQYF
DNA: TGCGCCAGCAGCTACGGGGCAACCCAAGAGACCCAGTACTTC

size: -
J: TRBJ2-5
V: TRBV4-3
D: TRBD1
CDR3: CASSQGTGLQETQYF
DNA: TGCGCCAGCAGCCAGGGGACAGGGTTACAAGAGACCCAGTACTTC

size: -
J: TRBJ2-1
V: TRBV2
D: -
CDR3: CASPSSILSNEQFF
DNA: TGTGCCAGCCCCTCAAGTATATTGAGCAATGAGCAGTTCTTC

size: -
J: TRBJ1-1
V: TRBV5-1
D: -
CDR3: CASSFGSNTEAFF
DNA: TGCGCCAGCAGCTTCGGGTCGAACACTGAAGCTTTCTTT

size: few
J: TRBJ2-2
V: TRBV28
D: -
CDR3: CASSFAHGELFF
DNA: TGTGCCAGCAGCTTTGCTCACGGGGAGCTGTTTTTT

size: -
J: TRBJ1-5
V: TRBV28
D: -
CDR3: CASSQGGGGQPQHF
DNA: TGTGCCAGCAGCCAAGGGGGGGGAGGCCAGCCCCAGCATTTT

size: -
J: TRBJ2-3
V: TRBV29-1
D: TRBD2
CDR3: CSDSGSGIGDTQYF
DNA: TGCAGCGATAGTGGTAGCGGGATCGGAGATACGCAGTATTTT

size: -
J: TRBJ2-5
V: TRBV7-2
D: TRBD2
CDR3: CASSLARASGRETQYF
DNA: TGTGCCAGCAGCTTAGCGCGGGCTAGCGGGAGAGAGACCCAGTACTTC

size: -
J: TRBJ1-2
V: TRBV29-1
D: -
CDR3: CSVAALVSPGGGYTF
DNA: TGCAGCGTGGCCGCGCTTGTCTCCCCCGGGGGGGGCTACACCTTC

size: -
J: TRBJ2-3
V: TRBV10-2
D: TRBD2
CDR3: CASSVRGAGGRTDTQYF
DNA: TGCGCCAGCAGTGTCCGGGGAGCGGGGGGGCGAACAGATACGCAGTATTTT